The table lists the clone carrying this T cell receptor beta chain with a few counts. No antigen is known for it. Germline V gene lookup returns CDR1 KGHSH and CDR2 LQKENI. The germline V and J ends were trimmed by 0 bases and 4 bases, with 10 bases remaining between them. The CDR3 is 15 residues long. The amount of total RNA extracted per sample was at least 6 micrograms. Using a J-beta primer mix together with a sample-barcoded 5' primer, a second PCR was run for about 7 to 12 cycles. TCRdb re-called the 5' RACE reads through MiXCR, storing one row per CDR3 protein. There are roughly 560,000 distinct CDR3 sequences in the sample; about 25% occur only once, and just over 8.5% lies in the top ten. The data were taken from a study of blood T cells in healthy people across ages. Findings of the study overall: As age increased, TCR beta diversity per million T cells fell in a roughly linear fashion.

The data also belong to a second study, concerning T cells of mothers and their children. That source notes: Researchers found no T cell clones that were persistent and microchimeric.

The source material was blood. This receptor was identified in a boy aged 5-17 years in good health. The chain joins TRBV18 to TRBJ1-3; perhaps TRBD1 as D (5 bases). The DNA for the CDR3 is TGTGCCAGCTCACCACCGTCCAGGGCCGGAAACACCATATATTTT. Encoded protein: CASSPPSRAGNTIYF.